The 2 T cell receptor beta chains below come from one sample, sequenced in a study of Tregs in tolerant kidney transplant recipients. The repertoire was sequenced with immunoSEQ multiplex PCR; TCRdb's copy has only in-frame clones and lacks some. Here the sample spans about 52,000 clones, about 91% being singletons. The nonmyeloablative bone marrow transplants came from related graft donors, with transient mixed chimerism. Sample: CD8+ T cells from blood (PBMCs), taken 24 months after the transplant. The receptors originated from a human patient who received a combined kidney and bone marrow transplant. Some T cells may be transferred from the graft donor.

This chain joins TRBV9 and TRBJ1-5; D remains ambiguous. The CDR3 has 16 residues. Germline assignment: CDR1 SGDLS and CDR2 YYNGEE. Trimming stripped 4 bases from V and 7 bases from J, with 21 bases between. The CDR3 DNA follows: TGTGCCAGCAGCACCAGTGGGGAGGCTGTAGGGCAGCCCCAGCATTTT. This encodes CASSTSGEAVGQPQHF. The full variable domain, with the rest looked up from reference TRBV9 and TRBJ1-5, is DSGVTQTPKHLITATGQRVTLRCSPRSGDLSVYWYQQSLDQGLQFLIQYYNGEERAKGNILERFSAQQFPDLHSELNLSSLELGDSALYFCASSTSGEAVGQPQHFGDGTRLSIL.

V usage is TRBV4-2 and J usage is TRBJ2-1, with 10 bases matching TRBD2. Germline V lookup: CDR1 LGHNA, CDR2 YNFKEQ. The CDR3 loop spans 18 amino acids. With 4 bases clipped from V and 2 bases from J, the junction kept 11 bases outside the gene matches. This CDR3 is CASSLAPGAGGPYNEQFF. The CDR3 DNA sequence: TGTGCCAGCAGCCTTGCTCCGGGAGCGGGAGGGCCCTACAATGAGCAGTTCTTC.